This TCR beta chain was observed in a study of beta chain features in type 1 diabetes. Whole-study context: Patients did not differ from healthy donors in age, gender or cell yield. Study-wide points: In every one of the four CD4+ subsets, TCRB CDR3s were moderately but significantly shorter in Type 1 diabetes patients. Researchers reported that naive, central memory and Treg TCRB repertoires appeared more similar in patients than in healthy donors.

The whole isolated RNA underwent reverse transcription, so sequencing captured expressed TCRB transcripts. Sequencing used immunoSEQ multiplex PCR; TCRdb keeps in-frame clones, though not all of them. The repertoire holds roughly 340,000 clones, with roughly 12% as singletons. A few counts support this clone. Its antigen remains unknown. The CDR3 covers 15 residues. Trimming took off 1 base at V and 4 bases at J, with 12 bases between the two ends. CDR1 SGHRS and CDR2 YFSETQ come from the germline V gene. The TCR comes from a young woman with type 1 diabetes. The chain employs TRBV5-1 and TRBJ1-5; tentative D call: TRBD1 (6 bases). Sequencing input: naive CD4+ T cells from blood. CDR3: CASSLTAGTNQPQHF. CDR3 DNA sequence: TGCGCCAGCAGCTTGACTGCAGGGACAAATCAGCCCCAGCATTTT.